The 19 T cell receptor beta chains presented below share a single source sample, sequenced in a study of blood T cell repertoires in COVID-19. The assay was immunoSEQ multiplex PCR, and TCRdb's table has in-frame clones only and misses some. The repertoire holds under 35,000 clones, with roughly 90% as singletons. Source material: peripheral blood. The source is a human donor in a cohort sampled during active COVID-19.

The chain combines TRBV7-9 with TRBJ1-2; D uncertain. The CDR3 covers 14 residues. The germline V gene has CDR1 SEHNR and CDR2 FQNEAQ (reference sequence). With 1 base removed from V and 7 bases from J, the gap between germline ends came to 13 bases. CDR3 protein: CASSLDTGWSGYTF. Written as DNA, the CDR3 is TGTGCCAGCAGCTTAGATACGGGGTGGAGTGGCTACACCTTC.

This clone appeared once. V is TRBV27 and J is TRBJ2-3; possibly TRBD2 for D (7 bases). Germline V lookup: CDR1 MNHEY, CDR2 SMNVEV (reference sequence). The CDR3 contains 17 residues. Trimming cost V 4 bases and J 2 bases, with 19 bases left between them. The CDR3 DNA reads TGTGCCAGCAGTTCCCCCTTCGCGGGGGCAGACACAGATACGCAGTATTTT. This sequence encodes CASSSPFAGADTDTQYF.

This rearrangement joins TRBV6-5 to TRBJ2-1; TRBD2 might be the D (5 bases). V was shortened by 2 bases and J by 7 bases, with 12 bases between the two germline ends. Germline CDR1 MNHEY, CDR2 SVGAGI. This CDR3 is built from 14 residues. The CDR3 protein is CASSYGLRGNEQFF. The CDR3 DNA reads TGTGCCAGCAGTTACGGACTTCGGGGAAATGAGCAGTTCTTC.

This rearrangement joins TRBV6-6 to TRBJ2-7; D gene unclear. The CDR3 has 11 amino acids. From germline, CDR1 is MNHNY and CDR2 SVGAGI (reference sequence). The germline V and J ends were trimmed by 3 bases and 5 bases, with 5 bases remaining between them. CDR3 loop: CASSYSDEQYF. The CDR3 DNA sequence: TGTGCCAGCAGTTATAGTGACGAGCAGTACTTC.

This sequence joins TRBV21-1 and TRBJ2-5; the D call TRBD2 from the table was never checked on the DNA. TRBV21-1 is a listed pseudogene. This CDR3 spans 16 amino acids. As DNA, the CDR3 is TGTGCCAGCAGCAAAGCGGCGGGGGGGCCGGTAGAGACCCAGTACTTC. Translation gives CASSKAAGGPVETQYF.

The V call is TRBV13, the J call TRBJ2-1, with TRBD2 identical over 7 bases. This CDR3 is 15 amino acids long. Germline loops: CDR1 PRHDT, CDR2 FYEKMQ (reference sequence). J gave up 6 bases and V 5 bases, and 10 bases lay outside the gene matches. The chain's CDR3 is CASSLPTSSRNEQFF. The CDR3 nucleotides read TGTGCCAGCAGCCTTCCGACTAGCTCTCGCAATGAGCAGTTCTTC. Full variable domain (rest looked up from reference TRBV13 and TRBJ2-1): AAGVIQSPRHLIKEKRETATLKCYPIPRHDTVYWYQQGPGQDPQFLISFYEKMQSDKGSIPDRFSAQQFSDYHSELNMSSLELGDSALYFCASSLPTSSRNEQFFGPGTRLTVL.

The chain combines TRBV29-1 with TRBJ2-1, with a possible D match to TRBD2 (6 bases). Germline V lookup: CDR1 SQVTM, CDR2 ANQGSEA. V was cut by 6 bases and J by 11 bases, with 11 bases left in between. The CDR3 has 10 residues. The CDR3 sequence is CSVYRGKQFF. CDR3 bases: TGCAGCGTCTATCGGGGGAAGCAGTTCTTC.

The V call is TRBV6-5, the J call TRBJ1-4; 7 bases agree with TRBD1. The CDR3 extends over 14 amino acids. Per germline, CDR1 MNHEY and CDR2 SVGAGI. The J segment lost 8 bases and the V segment lost 4 bases, leaving 7 bases of the junction unmatched. The CDR3 DNA reads TGTGCCAGCAGTTCCAGGGGGGAGTCGGAAAAACTGTTTTTT. It yields the protein CASSSRGESEKLFF.

The CDR3 DNA is TGTGCCAGCAGCTTAAACAGCTTCTCATATAATTCACCCCTCCACTTT. Translating it yields CASSLNSFSYNSPLHF. The chain has TRBV7-2 and TRBJ1-6; D remains ambiguous. This CDR3 is built from 16 residues. Trimming took 2 bases from V and 4 from J, leaving 12 bases between them. The germline V gene has CDR1 SGHTA and CDR2 FQGNSA.

The rearrangement joins TRBV4-3 to TRBJ2-3, with D maybe TRBD2 (6 bases). CDR3 length equals 17 residues. CDR1 and CDR2 (germline): LGHNA, YSLEER. V dropped 0 bases and J dropped 0 bases, with 13 bases sitting between them. The chain's CDR3 is CASSQDRGLLSTDTQYF. The CDR3 DNA reads as TGCGCCAGCAGCCAAGATCGCGGACTACTTAGCACAGATACGCAGTATTTT.

The genes are TRBV7-9 and TRBJ2-7, with TRBD1 as a possible D gene (6 bases). Trimming removed 4 bases at V and 2 bases at J, with 15 bases between. In germline, CDR1 is SEHNR, CDR2 FQNEAQ (reference sequence). CDR3 size: 15 residues. CDR3 DNA sequence: TGTGCCAGCAGCTCGCCGGGACATTCTCCCTACGAGCAGTACTTC. Amino acid sequence: CASSSPGHSPYEQYF.

This rearrangement joins TRBV11-2 to TRBJ1-1; TRBD1 might be the D (5 bases). Trimming took off 8 bases at V and 2 bases at J, with 18 bases between the two ends. Germline V gene data show CDR1 as SGHAT and CDR2 as FQNNGV. The CDR3 is made up of 15 amino acids. As DNA, the CDR3 is TGTGCCAGCGGGGGGATACTGGGAAGAAACACTGAAGCTTTCTTT. Amino acids: CASGGILGRNTEAFF.

The rearrangement joins TRBV24-1 to TRBJ2-3; D is perhaps TRBD1 (7 bases). The CDR3 is 16 amino acids. V was cut by 6 bases and J by 2 bases, with 17 bases left in between. Germline CDR1 reads KGHDR; CDR2 reads SFDVKD. Written as DNA, the CDR3 is TGTGCCACCAGTACAGGGGAGGCAGTCTACACAGATACGCAGTATTTT. This translates into CATSTGEAVYTDTQYF.

In the case of this clone: Sequence at one end of the junction differs from germline and may be a read error. This chain links TRBV20-1 with TRBJ1-1; 7 nucleotides align to TRBD1. Per the germline V gene, CDR1 is DFQATT and CDR2 is SNEGSKA (reference sequence). This CDR3 region has 11 residues. The CDR3 DNA is TGCAGTGCTAGAGCTTCAAGCCGGGACAGATTT. The encoded protein is CSARASSRDRF.

The J gene is TRBJ1-2, the V gene TRBV10-3; 8 bases match TRBD1. Trimming took 8 bases from V and 1 from J; bases not matched to a gene: 6. This CDR3 region has 14 residues. The germline V gene encodes CDR1 ENHRY and CDR2 SYGVKD. The CDR3 reads CAIDGTGDNYGYTF. The CDR3 bases are TGTGCCATCGATGGGACAGGCGATAACTATGGCTACACCTTC.

The chain is built from TRBV11-2 and TRBJ1-2, with 7 bases that match TRBD1. The V segment lost 1 base and the J segment 6 bases; nucleotides outside the gene matches: 8. This CDR3 is built from 15 residues. Germline CDR1 reads SGHAT; CDR2 reads FQNNGV. The CDR3 nucleotides are TGTGCCAGCAGCTTAGGTTTCGGAGGGGGCGATGGCTACACCTTC. This gives the protein CASSLGFGGGDGYTF.

The chain links TRBV5-6 to TRBJ1-6; D gene uncertain. CDR3 length: 12 residues. The germline V and J ends were trimmed by 3 bases and 13 bases, with 11 bases remaining between them. Germline V CDR1 and CDR2: SGHDT, YYEEEE. For the CDR3, the DNA is TGTGCCAGCAGCTCTCCATCGGGGCCCCTCCACTTT. This encodes CASSSPSGPLHF.

A single count supports this clone. The rearrangement joins TRBV2 to TRBJ2-3; the D gene is possibly TRBD1 (7 bases). This CDR3 comprises 16 residues. Deletions cut 6 bases from V and 5 bases from J, with 21 bases between. The germline V gene has CDR1 SNHLY and CDR2 FYNNEI. The CDR3 DNA sequence: TGTGCCAGCAGACCAAAGACAGGGCTGGGGGGAGATACGCAGTATTTT. Residues: CASRPKTGLGGDTQYF.

V and J are TRBV5-1 and TRBJ1-2, with 9 bases aligning to TRBD1. Germline V gene data show CDR1 as SGHRS and CDR2 as YFSETQ. The CDR3 totals 13 residues. Losses at the gene ends were 7 bases for V and 5 bases for J; bases not matched to a gene: 6. The CDR3 DNA follows: TGCGCCAGCGGCACAGGGGGCCCATATGGCTACACCTTC. Its protein product is CASGTGGPYGYTF.